The TCR beta chain under discussion was sequenced for a study of PD-L1 blockade in urothelial cancer. Study summary: Patients initiated atezolizumab around 2014 at 1,200 mg intravenously every 3 weeks. The authors examined blood 3 weeks (second dose) and 6 weeks after treatment start.

The CDR3 runs to 14 residues. CDR1 MNHEY and CDR2 SMNVEV come from the germline V gene (reference sequence). V was pared by 5 bases and J by 5 bases, with 12 bases between. Libraries were prepared by immunoSEQ multiplex PCR; TCRdb keeps only in-frame clonotypes and omits some of them. The data show 58,000 or so clones, with around 83% seen just once and less than 3.5% held by the top ten. The input for sequencing was PBMCs, taken around atezolizumab (anti-PD-L1) treatment. This sequence was found in a man aged 45-60 years with urothelial cancer. This chain connects TRBV27 to TRBJ2-2, with TRBD1 as a possible D gene (5 bases). As DNA, the CDR3 is TGTGCCAGCAGTAGATACCAGGGTACCGGGGAGCTGTTTTTT. Its translation: CASSRYQGTGELFF.